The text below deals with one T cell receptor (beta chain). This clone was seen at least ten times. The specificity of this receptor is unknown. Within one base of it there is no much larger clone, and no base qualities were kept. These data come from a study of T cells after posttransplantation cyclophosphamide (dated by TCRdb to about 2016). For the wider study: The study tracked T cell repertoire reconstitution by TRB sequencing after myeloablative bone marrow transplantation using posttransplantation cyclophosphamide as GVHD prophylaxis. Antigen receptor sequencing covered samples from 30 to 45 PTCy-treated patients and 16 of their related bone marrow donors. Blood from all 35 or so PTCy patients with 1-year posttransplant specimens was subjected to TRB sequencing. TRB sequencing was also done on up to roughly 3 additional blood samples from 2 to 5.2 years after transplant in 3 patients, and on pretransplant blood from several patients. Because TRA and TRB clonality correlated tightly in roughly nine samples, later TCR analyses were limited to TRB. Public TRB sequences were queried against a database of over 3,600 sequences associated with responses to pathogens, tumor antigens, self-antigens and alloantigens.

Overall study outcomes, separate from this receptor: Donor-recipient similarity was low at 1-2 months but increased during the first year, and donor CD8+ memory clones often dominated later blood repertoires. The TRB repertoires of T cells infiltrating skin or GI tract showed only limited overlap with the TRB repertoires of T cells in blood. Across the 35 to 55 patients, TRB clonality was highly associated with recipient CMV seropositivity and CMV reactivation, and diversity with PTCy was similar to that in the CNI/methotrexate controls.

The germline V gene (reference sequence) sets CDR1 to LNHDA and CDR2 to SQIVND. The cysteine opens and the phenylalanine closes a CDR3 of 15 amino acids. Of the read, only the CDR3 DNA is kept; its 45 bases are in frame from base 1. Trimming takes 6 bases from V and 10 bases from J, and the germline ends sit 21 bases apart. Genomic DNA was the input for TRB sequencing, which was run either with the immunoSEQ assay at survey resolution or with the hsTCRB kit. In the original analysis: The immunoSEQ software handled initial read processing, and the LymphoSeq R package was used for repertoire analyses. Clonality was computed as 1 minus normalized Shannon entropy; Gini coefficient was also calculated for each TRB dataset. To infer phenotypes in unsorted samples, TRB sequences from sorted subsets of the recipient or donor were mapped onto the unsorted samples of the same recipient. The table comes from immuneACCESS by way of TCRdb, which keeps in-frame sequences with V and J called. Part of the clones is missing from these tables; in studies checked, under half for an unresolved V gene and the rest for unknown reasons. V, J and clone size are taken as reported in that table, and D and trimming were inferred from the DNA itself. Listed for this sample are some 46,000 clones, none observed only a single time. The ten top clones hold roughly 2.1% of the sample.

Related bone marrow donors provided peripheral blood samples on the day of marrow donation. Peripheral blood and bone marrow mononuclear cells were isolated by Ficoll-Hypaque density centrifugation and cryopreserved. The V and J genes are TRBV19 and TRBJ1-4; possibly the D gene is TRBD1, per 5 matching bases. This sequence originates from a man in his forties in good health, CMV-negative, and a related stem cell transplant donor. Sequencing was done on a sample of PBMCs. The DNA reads TGTGCCAGTAGATCAGGGTCGGGGGTAGAAGGAAAACTGTTTTTT. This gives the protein CASRSGSGVEGKLFF.